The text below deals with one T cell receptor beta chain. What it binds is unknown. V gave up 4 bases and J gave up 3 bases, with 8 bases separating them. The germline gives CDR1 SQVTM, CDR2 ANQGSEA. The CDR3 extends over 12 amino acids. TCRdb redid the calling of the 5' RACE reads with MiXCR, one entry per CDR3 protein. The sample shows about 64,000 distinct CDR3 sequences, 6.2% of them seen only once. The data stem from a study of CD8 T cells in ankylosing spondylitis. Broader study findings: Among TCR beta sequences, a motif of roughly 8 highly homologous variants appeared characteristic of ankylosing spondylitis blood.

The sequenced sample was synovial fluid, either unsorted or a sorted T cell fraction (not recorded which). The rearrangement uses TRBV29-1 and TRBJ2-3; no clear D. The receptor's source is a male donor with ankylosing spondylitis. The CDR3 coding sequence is TGCAGCGTTGGAGAGTATACAGATACGCAGTATTTT. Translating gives CSVGEYTDTQYF.